The 31 T cell receptor beta chains below all came from one sample that was sequenced in a study of cytomegalovirus exposure and HLA in healthy donors. The PCR contained 60 Vbeta and 13 Jbeta primers. Assay used: immunoSEQ multiplex PCR; TCRdb lists only in-frame clones, some missing. In the table there are fewer than 150,000 clones, around 72% of which are singletons. Material for sequencing was PBMCs. The receptor set was obtained from a human donor in good health.

CDR3 amino acids: CASGLVLGQGTLSYEQYF. In nucleotides, the CDR3 is TGTGCTAGTGGTTTGGTACTGGGACAGGGGACCCTATCCTACGAGCAGTACTTC. The gene calls are TRBV12-5 and TRBJ2-7; 10 bases line up with TRBD1. CDR1 LGHNT and CDR2 FRNRAP come from the germline V gene. J gave up 1 base and V 0 bases, and 9 bases lay outside the gene matches. This CDR3 has 18 residues.

The V gene is TRBV10-3, the J gene TRBJ1-5, with D possibly being TRBD1 (5 bases). Germline V gene data show CDR1 as ENHRY and CDR2 as SYGVKD. Trimming took off 4 bases at V and 1 base at J, with 5 bases between the two ends. The CDR3 is made up of 13 amino acids. The CDR3 coding sequence is TGTGCCATCAGTGGACAGAGCAATCAGCCCCAGCATTTT. This gives the protein CAISGQSNQPQHF.

The rearrangement uses TRBV27 and TRBJ2-7; 8 bases agree with TRBD2. The CDR3 is made up of 16 amino acids. Germline V gives CDR1 MNHEY, CDR2 SMNVEV (reference sequence). V dropped 1 base and J dropped 0; count of bases not matched to a gene: 5. CDR3: CASSLFGGGSSYEQYF. The DNA for the CDR3 is TGTGCCAGCAGTTTATTCGGGGGGGGAAGCTCCTACGAGCAGTACTTC.

The chain links TRBV19 to TRBJ2-7, with a tentative D call TRBD1 (5 bases). The germline V gene has CDR1 LNHDA and CDR2 SQIVND (reference sequence). V was trimmed by 6 bases and J by 6 bases, leaving 9 bases between them. The CDR3 spans 11 residues. The CDR3 region has the DNA TGTGCCAGTAGGGGGCGTGCCGAGCAGTACTTC. Amino acid sequence: CASRGRAEQYF.

This chain uses TRBV9 with TRBJ1-2; 10 nucleotides align to TRBD1. The V gene end was trimmed by 3 bases and the J gene end by 6 bases; junction bases not matched to a gene: 8. The CDR3 is 15 residues long. The germline V gene encodes CDR1 SGDLS and CDR2 YYNGEE. This CDR3 reads CASSATRTGGNGYTF. CDR3 DNA: TGTGCCAGCAGCGCCACAAGGACAGGGGGGAATGGCTACACCTTC.

The V call is TRBV4-1, the J call TRBJ2-1, with 10 bases identical to TRBD1. J was trimmed by 6 bases and V by 1 base; bases with no gene match: 6. This CDR3 comprises 16 residues. The germline gives CDR1 MGHRA, CDR2 YSYEKL. CDR3 nucleotides: TGCGCCAGCAGCCAAGGACAGGGGGCGCGGGGCAATGAGCAGTTCTTC. Its translation: CASSQGQGARGNEQFF.

The chain is built from TRBV6-1 and TRBJ2-7, with D possibly TRBD2 on 6 matching bases. The CDR3 contains 14 residues. Germline assignment: CDR1 MNHNS and CDR2 SASEGT. The V end was cut by 6 bases, the J end by 2 bases, with 14 bases between. The CDR3 DNA reads as TGTGCCAGCAGCGGGGCGGGACCGACCTACGAGCAGTACTTC. This encodes CASSGAGPTYEQYF.

The chain employs TRBV2 and TRBJ1-2, with D perhaps matching TRBD1 (6 bases). The CDR3 extends over 14 amino acids. V was clipped by 8 bases and J by 9 bases, with 22 bases between them. Germline CDR1 and CDR2: SNHLY and FYNNEI. CDR3 in amino acids: CASVRDKDVLSYTF. CDR3 coding DNA: TGTGCCAGCGTCCGGGACAAGGATGTCTTAAGCTACACCTTC.

The rearrangement links TRBV14 to TRBJ2-2; D is perhaps TRBD2 (5 bases). There are 15 residues in the CDR3. The V and J ends lost 1 base and 6 bases respectively, with 12 bases between them. Germline V gene sequence: CDR1 SGHDN, CDR2 FVKESK. The CDR3 protein is CASSQAWELAGELFF. DNA for the CDR3: TGTGCCAGCAGCCAAGCGTGGGAGTTGGCCGGGGAGCTGTTTTTT.

The rearrangement joins TRBV28 to TRBJ1-1; a weak D match, TRBD1 (6 bases). V lost 1 base to trimming and J lost 3 bases, with 9 bases between them. Per the germline V gene, CDR1 is MDHEN and CDR2 is SYDVKM. There are 14 residues in the CDR3. Here the CDR3 reads CASSLSQGHTEAFF. The CDR3, as DNA: TGTGCCAGCAGTTTATCTCAGGGGCACACTGAAGCTTTCTTT.

The rearrangement uses TRBV5-1 and TRBJ2-3; 9 bases are a match to TRBD1. CDR3 length: 15 residues. Germline V gene lookup returns CDR1 SGHRS and CDR2 YFSETQ. J was trimmed by 4 bases and V by 2 bases; bases with no gene match: 5. The CDR3 DNA reads as TGCGCCAGCAGCTTTGGGGACAGGGAAGCAGATACGCAGTATTTT. It encodes CASSFGDREADTQYF.

This clone is a singleton in its sample. The chain is built from TRBV7-9 and TRBJ1-1; D uncertain. The V gene lost 1 base and the J gene lost 8 bases, with 5 bases spanning the gap. CDR3 length equals 11 residues. CDR1 is SEHNR, CDR2 FQNEAQ, per germline (reference sequence). DNA for the CDR3: TGTGCCAGCAGCTTAGAGGAGGAAGCTTTCTTT. Amino acid sequence: CASSLEEEAFF.

This chain joins TRBV2 and TRBJ1-2; TRBD1 aligns across 8 bases. The CDR3 totals 12 residues. V lost 8 bases, J lost 6 bases, and 5 bases stayed unmatched. The germline gives CDR1 SNHLY, CDR2 FYNNEI. In nucleotides, the CDR3 is TGTGCCAGCCGGACAGGGAGGGATGGCTACACCTTC. This gives the protein CASRTGRDGYTF.

J is TRBJ2-1 and V is TRBV30; possibly TRBD2 for D (5 bases). Germline loops: CDR1 GTSNPN, CDR2 SVGIG (reference sequence). The CDR3 runs 13 residues. The V end was cut by 2 bases, the J end by 4 bases, with 9 bases between. The CDR3 sequence is CAWSSGRYNEQFF. In nucleotides, the CDR3 is TGTGCCTGGAGTAGCGGCCGATACAATGAGCAGTTCTTC.

The DNA of the CDR3 is TGTGCCAGCAGCCCGACTGGATCCTACGAGCAGTACTTC. This codes for CASSPTGSYEQYF. The chain joins TRBV5-4 to TRBJ2-7; D not certain. CDR3 length equals 13 residues. Trimming stripped 4 bases from V and 1 base from J, with 9 bases between. Germline CDR1 and CDR2: SGHNT and YYREEE (reference sequence).

The chain links TRBV7-2 to TRBJ2-3; TRBD2 agrees at 9 bases. Germline V gives CDR1 SGHTA, CDR2 FQGNSA. V was clipped by 2 bases and J by 0 bases; unmatched bases: 6. The CDR3 has 17 residues. CDR3 loop: CASSLPGLATSTDTQYF. The DNA of the CDR3 is TGTGCCAGCAGCTTACCCGGACTAGCGACTAGCACAGATACGCAGTATTTT.

CDR3 in amino acids: CASSPRDSVETQYF. The CDR3 DNA is TGTGCCAGCAGTCCGAGGGACTCTGTAGAGACCCAGTACTTC. The chain carries TRBV7-8 and TRBJ2-5; the D gene is possibly TRBD2 (6 bases). The CDR3 runs to 14 residues. Trimming pared 6 bases from V and 4 bases from J, leaving 15 bases between. Germline lookup yields CDR1 SGHVS and CDR2 FQNEAQ. Full variable domain (rest looked up from reference TRBV7-8 and TRBJ2-5): GAGVSQSPRYKVAKRGQDVALRCDPISGHVSLFWYQQALGQGPEFLTYFQNEAQLDKSGLPSDRFFAERPEGSVSTLKIQRTQQEDSAVYLCASSPRDSVETQYFGPGTRLLVL.

This clone was seen only once. The rearrangement uses TRBV7-8 and TRBJ2-7; TRBD1 might be the D (6 bases). CDR1 SGHVS and CDR2 FQNEAQ come from the germline V gene. V was pared by 4 bases and J by 5 bases, with 15 bases between. CDR3 length equals 14 residues. The DNA for the CDR3 is TGTGCCAGCAGCTACGACAGGAGGCATAACGAGCAGTACTTC. The encoded protein is CASSYDRRHNEQYF.

This rearrangement joins TRBV6-1 to TRBJ1-1; TRBD1 agrees at 9 bases. The ends lost 5 bases at V and 10 bases at J; junction bases unmatched: 5. Germline loops: CDR1 MNHNS, CDR2 SASEGT. The CDR3 runs to 12 residues. The CDR3 here is CASSLPGQGAFF. The DNA of the CDR3 is TGTGCCAGCAGTCTACCGGGACAGGGAGCTTTCTTT.

A few counts support this clone. The chain has TRBV2 and TRBJ2-5; D is undetermined. The DNA matches TRBJ2-7 better at its end, which makes the J call doubtful. Germline V gene lookup returns CDR1 SNHLY and CDR2 FYNNEI. CDR3 length: 14 residues. Written as DNA, the CDR3 is TGTGCCAGCAGTGAATGGTACAGTCCCGGCGAGCAGTACTTC. Its protein is CASSEWYSPGEQYF.

This clone has a handful of counts. J is TRBJ2-1 and V is TRBV7-2; 14 nucleotides line up with TRBD2. J lost 8 bases, V lost 0 bases, and 0 bases had no gene match. The germline V gene encodes CDR1 SGHTA and CDR2 FQGNSA. The CDR3 extends over 15 amino acids. This chain's CDR3 is CASSLATSGGDEQFF. The CDR3 DNA is TGTGCCAGCAGCTTAGCGACTAGCGGGGGGGATGAGCAGTTCTTC.

The J gene is TRBJ1-4, the V gene TRBV6-6; D remains unclear. The CDR3 runs 12 residues. Trimming stripped 5 bases from V and 10 bases from J, with 11 bases between. Per germline, CDR1 MNHNY and CDR2 SVGAGI (reference sequence). The CDR3 reads CASSDGEVKLFF. DNA of the CDR3: TGTGCCAGCAGTGATGGGGAGGTAAAACTGTTTTTT.

This chain links TRBV7-3 with TRBJ1-1, with D possibly matching TRBD1 (6 bases). Germline CDR1 and CDR2: SGHTA and FQGTGA. Trimming removed 1 base at V and 7 bases at J, with 16 bases between. The CDR3 length is 15 residues. CDR3 sequence: CASSLSEVQGIEAFF. DNA for the CDR3: TGTGCCAGCAGCTTAAGCGAAGTACAGGGTATTGAAGCTTTCTTT.

This chain uses TRBV6-5 with TRBJ2-2; D gene uncertain. The V and J ends lost 4 bases and 2 bases respectively, with 5 bases between them. This CDR3 has 13 amino acids. Per germline, CDR1 MNHEY and CDR2 SVGAGI. The CDR3 loop is CASSLVNTGELFF. CDR3 coding DNA: TGTGCCAGCAGTTTAGTAAACACCGGGGAGCTGTTTTTT.

The chain carries TRBV6-6 and TRBJ1-5; D possibly corresponds to TRBD1 (5 bases). V lost 2 bases and J 7 bases, leaving 12 bases between the germline ends. CDR3 length: 14 amino acids. Germline V gene lookup returns CDR1 MNHNY and CDR2 SVGAGI (reference sequence). The CDR3 DNA reads as TGTGCCAGCAGTTACAAGGGGACTCGCCAGCCCCAGCATTTT. Its protein is CASSYKGTRQPQHF.

This clone was seen a few times. The chain employs TRBV4-2 and TRBJ2-3; 9 bases line up with TRBD2. CDR3 length equals 15 residues. V was pared by 1 base and J by 5 bases, with 4 bases of the junction left unmatched. From germline, CDR1 is LGHNA and CDR2 YNFKEQ. The CDR3 DNA is TGTGCCAGCAGCCAAGCTAGCGGGGAGGTAGATACGCAGTATTTT. Its translation: CASSQASGEVDTQYF.

This chain links TRBV6-1 with TRBJ1-2; 7 nucleotides match TRBD1. Germline CDR1 and CDR2: MNHNS and SASEGT. The CDR3 has 14 amino acids. The V gene end was trimmed by 5 bases and the J gene end by 4 bases; junction bases not matched to a gene: 7. CDR3 region: CASSPSGQFYGYTF. CDR3 bases: TGTGCCAGCAGTCCCTCGGGACAGTTCTATGGCTACACCTTC.

This chain uses TRBV23-1 with TRBJ1-5; tentative D call: TRBD1 (5 bases). TRBV23-1 is an open reading frame whose function is uncertain. This CDR3 contains 16 residues. V lost 4 bases to trimming and J lost 7 bases, with 20 bases between them. As DNA, the CDR3 is TGCGCCAGCAGTCCTATTCGGGCGTGGCGGGACCAGCCCCAGCATTTT. It yields the protein CASSPIRAWRDQPQHF.

The J gene is TRBJ1-4, the V gene TRBV5-5; D possibly corresponds to TRBD1 (5 bases). The germline V and J ends were trimmed by 6 bases and 10 bases, with 16 bases remaining between them. The CDR3 runs to 13 residues. Germline CDR1 is SGHKS and CDR2 is YYEKEE (reference sequence). CDR3: CASIPGGGRKLFF. CDR3 nucleotide sequence: TGTGCCAGCATCCCGGGTGGGGGGAGAAAACTGTTTTTT. The whole variable domain, remainder taken from reference TRBV5-5 and TRBJ1-4, is DAGVTQSPTHLIKTRGQQVTLRCSPISGHKSVSWYQQVLGQGPQFIFQYYEKEERGRGNFPDRFSARQFPNYSSELNVNALLLGDSALYLCASIPGGGRKLFFGSGTQLSVL.

The rearrangement uses TRBV9 and TRBJ1-2; 8 positions agree with TRBD1. This CDR3 is built from 14 residues. The germline V gene encodes CDR1 SGDLS and CDR2 YYNGEE. V trimming: 4 bases; J trimming: 7 bases; junction bases outside the gene matches: 9. The CDR3 DNA sequence: TGTGCCAGCAGCCCACAAGACAGGGGCTGTGGCTACACCTTC. Amino acid sequence: CASSPQDRGCGYTF.

This clone has just a few counts. The chain has TRBV7-3 and TRBJ1-2; D is possibly TRBD1 (5 bases). This CDR3 has 15 residues. The germline CDR1 and CDR2 sequences are SGHTA and FQGTGA. The ends were cut back, 5 bases at V and 4 bases at J, with 17 bases in the middle. CDR3 loop: CASSTDPGLPYGYTF. The CDR3 DNA reads TGTGCCAGCAGCACAGACCCGGGACTGCCCTATGGCTACACCTTC.